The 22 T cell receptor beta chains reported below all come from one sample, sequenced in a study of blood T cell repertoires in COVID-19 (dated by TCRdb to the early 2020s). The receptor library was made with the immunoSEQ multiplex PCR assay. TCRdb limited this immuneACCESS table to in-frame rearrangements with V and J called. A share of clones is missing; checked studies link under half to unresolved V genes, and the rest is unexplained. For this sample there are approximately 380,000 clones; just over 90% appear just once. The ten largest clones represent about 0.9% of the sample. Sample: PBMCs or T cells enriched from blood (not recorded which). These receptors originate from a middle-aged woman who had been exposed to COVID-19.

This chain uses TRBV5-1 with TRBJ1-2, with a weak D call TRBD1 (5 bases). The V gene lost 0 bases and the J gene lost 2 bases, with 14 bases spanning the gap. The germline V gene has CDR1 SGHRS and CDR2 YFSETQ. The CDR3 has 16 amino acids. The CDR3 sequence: CASSLDGGLGNYGYTF. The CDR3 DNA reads TGCGCCAGCAGCTTGGACGGGGGTTTGGGAAACTATGGCTACACCTTC.

The CDR3 protein is CASSFTSLETQYF. In nucleotides, the CDR3 is TGTGCCAGCAGCTTTACTAGTCTGGAGACCCAGTACTTC. V usage is TRBV7-2 and J usage is TRBJ2-5; tentatively, D is TRBD2 (5 bases). Between the trimmed V and J ends, which lost 3 bases and 5 bases, there was a span of 10 bases. The CDR3 runs 13 residues. The germline gives CDR1 SGHTA, CDR2 FQGNSA. The full variable domain, its missing parts supplied by reference TRBV7-2 and TRBJ2-5, is GAGVSQSPSNKVTEKGKDVELRCDPISGHTALYWYRQSLGQGLEFLIYFQGNSAPDKSGLPSDRFSAERTGGSVSTLTIQRTQQEDSAVYLCASSFTSLETQYFGPGTRLLVL.

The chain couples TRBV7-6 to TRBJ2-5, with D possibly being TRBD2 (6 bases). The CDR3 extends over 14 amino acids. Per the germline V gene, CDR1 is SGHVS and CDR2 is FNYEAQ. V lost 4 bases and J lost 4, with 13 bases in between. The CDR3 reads CASSSGLGGETQYF. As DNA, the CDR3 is TGTGCCAGCAGCTCAGGACTGGGGGGAGAGACCCAGTACTTC.

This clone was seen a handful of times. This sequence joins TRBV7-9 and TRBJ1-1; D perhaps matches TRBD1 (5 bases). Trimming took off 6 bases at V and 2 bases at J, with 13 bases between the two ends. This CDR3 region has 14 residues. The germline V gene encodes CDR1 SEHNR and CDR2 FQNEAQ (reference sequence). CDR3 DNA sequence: TGTGCCAGCAGAATCGCAGGGATAAACACTGAAGCTTTCTTT. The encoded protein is CASRIAGINTEAFF.

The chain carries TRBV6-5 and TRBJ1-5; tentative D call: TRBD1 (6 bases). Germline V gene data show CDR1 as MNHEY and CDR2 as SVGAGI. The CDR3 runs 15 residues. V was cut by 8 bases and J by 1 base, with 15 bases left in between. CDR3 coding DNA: TGTGCCAGCTCCCCGACGGGGGGCAGCAATCAGCCCCAGCATTTT. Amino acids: CASSPTGGSNQPQHF.

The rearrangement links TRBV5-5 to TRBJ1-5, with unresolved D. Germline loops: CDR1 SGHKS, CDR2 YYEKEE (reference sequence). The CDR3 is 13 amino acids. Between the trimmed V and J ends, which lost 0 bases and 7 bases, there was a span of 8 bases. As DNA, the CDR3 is TGTGCCAGCAGCTTGGAAGCTCGCCAGCCCCAGCATTTT. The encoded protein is CASSLEARQPQHF. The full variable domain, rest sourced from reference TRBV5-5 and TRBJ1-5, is DAGVTQSPTHLIKTRGQQVTLRCSPISGHKSVSWYQQVLGQGPQFIFQYYEKEERGRGNFPDRFSARQFPNYSSELNVNALLLGDSALYLCASSLEARQPQHFGDGTRLSIL.

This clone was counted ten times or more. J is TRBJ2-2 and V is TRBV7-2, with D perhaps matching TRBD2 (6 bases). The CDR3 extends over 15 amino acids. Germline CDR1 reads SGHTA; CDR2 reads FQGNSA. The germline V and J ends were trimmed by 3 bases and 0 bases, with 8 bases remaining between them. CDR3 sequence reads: CASSFSGSNTGELFF. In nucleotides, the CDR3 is TGTGCCAGCAGCTTTAGCGGCTCGAACACCGGGGAGCTGTTTTTT.

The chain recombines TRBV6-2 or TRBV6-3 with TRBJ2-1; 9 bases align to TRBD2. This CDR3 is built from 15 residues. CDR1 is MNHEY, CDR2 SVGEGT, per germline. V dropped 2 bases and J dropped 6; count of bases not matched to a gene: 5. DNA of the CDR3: TGTGCCAGCAGTTACGAGGCGGGGGGGCGCAATGAGCAGTTCTTC. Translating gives CASSYEAGGRNEQFF.

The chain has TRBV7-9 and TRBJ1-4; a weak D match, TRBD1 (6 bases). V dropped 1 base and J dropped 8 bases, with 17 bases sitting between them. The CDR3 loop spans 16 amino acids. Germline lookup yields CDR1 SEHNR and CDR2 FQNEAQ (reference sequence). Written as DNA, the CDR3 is TGTGCCAGCAGCTTAGTAGGGACACCTATGGCGGAAAAACTGTTTTTT. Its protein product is CASSLVGTPMAEKLFF.

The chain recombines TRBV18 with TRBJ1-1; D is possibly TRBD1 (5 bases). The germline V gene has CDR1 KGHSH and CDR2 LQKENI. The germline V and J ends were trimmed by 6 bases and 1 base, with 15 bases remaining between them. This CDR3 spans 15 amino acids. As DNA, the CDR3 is TGTGCCAGCTCCCCAGCCAGGGCCCCGAACACTGAAGCTTTCTTT. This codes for CASSPARAPNTEAFF.

The CDR3 here is CASSQETRTGPSNEKLFF. The CDR3 nucleotides read TGTGCCAGCAGCCAAGAAACGAGGACAGGCCCTTCTAATGAAAAACTGTTTTTT. The genes are TRBV3-1 (or the pseudogene TRBV3-2) and TRBJ1-4; the match to TRBD1 covers 7 bases. V lost 0 bases and J lost 3; bases outside the gene matches: 10. Germline-derived CDR1 and CDR2 are LGHDT and YNNKEL (reference sequence). There are 18 residues in the CDR3.

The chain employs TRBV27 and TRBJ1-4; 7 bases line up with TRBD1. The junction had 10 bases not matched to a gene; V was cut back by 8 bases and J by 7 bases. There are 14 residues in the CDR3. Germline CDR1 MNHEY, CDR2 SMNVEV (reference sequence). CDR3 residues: CASGLQGIGEKLFF. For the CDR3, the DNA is TGTGCCAGCGGACTACAGGGGATTGGTGAAAAACTGTTTTTT.

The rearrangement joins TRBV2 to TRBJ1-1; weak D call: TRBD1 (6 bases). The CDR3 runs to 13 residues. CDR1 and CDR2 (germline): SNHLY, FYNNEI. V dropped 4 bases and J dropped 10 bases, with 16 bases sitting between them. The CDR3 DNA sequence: TGTGCCAGCAGTGTATCAGGGGCGGTCGGAGCTTTCTTT. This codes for CASSVSGAVGAFF.

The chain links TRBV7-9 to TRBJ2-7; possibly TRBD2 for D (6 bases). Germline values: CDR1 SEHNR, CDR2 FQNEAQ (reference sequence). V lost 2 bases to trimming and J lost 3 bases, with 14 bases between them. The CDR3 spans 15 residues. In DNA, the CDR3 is TGTGCCAGCAGCTTAAGTTCCGGACTACGCTACGAGCAGTACTTC. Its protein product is CASSLSSGLRYEQYF.

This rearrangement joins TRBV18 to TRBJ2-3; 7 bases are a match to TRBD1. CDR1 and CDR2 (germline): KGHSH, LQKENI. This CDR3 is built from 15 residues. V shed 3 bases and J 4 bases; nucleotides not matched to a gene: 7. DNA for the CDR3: TGTGCCAGCTCACCCTCGACAGGGATGGCAGATACGCAGTATTTT. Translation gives CASSPSTGMADTQYF.

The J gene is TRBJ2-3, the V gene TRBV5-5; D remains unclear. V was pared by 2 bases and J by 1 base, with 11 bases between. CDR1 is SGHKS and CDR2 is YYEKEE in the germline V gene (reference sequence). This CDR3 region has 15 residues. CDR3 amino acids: CASSLGEWGTDTQYF. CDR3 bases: TGTGCCAGCAGCTTAGGAGAATGGGGCACAGATACGCAGTATTTT.

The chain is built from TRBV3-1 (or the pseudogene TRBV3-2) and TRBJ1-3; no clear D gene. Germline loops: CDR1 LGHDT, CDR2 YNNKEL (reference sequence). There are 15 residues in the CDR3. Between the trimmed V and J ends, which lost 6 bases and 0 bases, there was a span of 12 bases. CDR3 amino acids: CASSRGRASGNTIYF. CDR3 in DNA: TGTGCCAGCAGTCGCGGGCGGGCCTCTGGAAACACCATATATTTT.

This CDR3 reads CASTGGGGASGDTQYF. CDR3 bases: TGTGCTAGTACCGGTGGCGGGGGGGCCTCCGGAGATACGCAGTATTTT. V gene TRBV12-5 combines with J gene TRBJ2-3; 9 bases fit TRBD2. With 8 bases clipped from V and 5 bases from J, the junction kept 14 bases outside the gene matches. The CDR3 spans 16 residues. CDR1 LGHNT and CDR2 FRNRAP come from the germline V gene.

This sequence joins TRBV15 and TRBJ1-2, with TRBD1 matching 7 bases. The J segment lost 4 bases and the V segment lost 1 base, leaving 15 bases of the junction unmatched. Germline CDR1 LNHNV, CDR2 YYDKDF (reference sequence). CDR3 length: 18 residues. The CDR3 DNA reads TGTGCCACCAGCAGAGTTACGACAGGGCCCAAGGGGTTCTATGGCTACACCTTC. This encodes CATSRVTTGPKGFYGYTF.

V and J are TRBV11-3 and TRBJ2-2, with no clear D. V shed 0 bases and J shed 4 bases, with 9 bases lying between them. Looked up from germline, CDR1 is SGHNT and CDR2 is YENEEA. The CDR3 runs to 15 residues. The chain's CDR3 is CASSLDLSSTGELFF. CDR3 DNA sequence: TGTGCCAGCAGCTTAGATCTAAGTTCCACCGGGGAGCTGTTTTTT.

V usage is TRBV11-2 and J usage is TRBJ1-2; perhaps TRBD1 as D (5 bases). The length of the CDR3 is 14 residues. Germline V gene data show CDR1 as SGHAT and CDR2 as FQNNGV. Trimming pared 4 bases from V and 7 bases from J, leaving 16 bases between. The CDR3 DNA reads TGTGCCAGCAGCTCCTCGGGGAGGGGTCGTGGCTACACCTTC. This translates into CASSSSGRGRGYTF.

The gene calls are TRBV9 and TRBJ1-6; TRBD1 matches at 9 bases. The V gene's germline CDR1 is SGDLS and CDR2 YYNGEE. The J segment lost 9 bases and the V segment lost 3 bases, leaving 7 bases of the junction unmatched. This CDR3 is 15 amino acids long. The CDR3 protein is CASSAADRGGSPLHF. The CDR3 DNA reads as TGTGCCAGCAGCGCAGCGGACAGGGGCGGTTCACCCCTCCACTTT.